The rows below give T cell receptor beta chains drawn from one sample of a study of blood T cells in healthy people across ages. TCRdb called the 5' RACE reads again in MiXCR, with one record for every CDR3 protein. Among fewer than 900,000 distinct CDR3 sequences listed, roughly 43% were seen once. Sequenced material: blood. These receptors all stem from a woman aged 55-69 years in good health. The CDR3 runs from the conserved cysteine through the conserved F or W. Fields, in order: V gene, D gene, J gene, clone size, CDR3 DNA, CDR3 protein. D genes are given only for firm matches. The size field is filled for only some rows; it gives once, few, many or a size class.

TRBV2	.	TRBJ2-4	few	TGTGCCAGCGATTACAGAGACCTAGCCAAAAACATTCAGTACTTC	CASDYRDLAKNIQYF
TRBV10-3	TRBD2	TRBJ2-7	.	TGTGCCATCAAGCGGGAGGGCTCCTACGAGCAGTACTTC	CAIKREGSYEQYF
TRBV9	.	TRBJ2-3	few	TGTGCCAGCAGCGTAGGTGACTGGAGCACAGATACGCAGTATTTT	CASSVGDWSTDTQYF
TRBV20-1	TRBD2	TRBJ2-1	.	TGCAGTGCTTGCCCGGACGAGCAATCCAGGGGACTAGCGGTTCGTTTGTACAATCAGTTCTTC	CSACPDEQSRGLAVRLYNQFF
TRBV7-9	TRBD1	TRBJ2-3	.	TGTGCCAGCAGCTTACATGGTGACAGGGGGACGGATACGCAGTATTTT	CASSLHGDRGTDTQYF
TRBV29-1	.	TRBJ2-5	.	TGCAGCGTGCGGGACACCCAGGTGGAGACCCAGTACTTC	CSVRDTQVETQYF
TRBV9	.	TRBJ1-5	few	TGTGCCAGCAGCGAGGACGGGACGGGTCAGCCCCAGCATTTT	CASSEDGTGQPQHF
TRBV21-1	.	TRBJ2-7	.	TGTGCCAGCCGCAGCACAAAACGGGGGGCTTTATGCGAGCAGTACTTC	CASRSTKRGALCEQYF
TRBV4-1	.	TRBJ1-2	few	TGCGCCAGCAGCCAAGATGGGGCAGGGGTTAACTATGGCTACACCTTC	CASSQDGAGVNYGYTF
TRBV7-3	TRBD2	TRBJ2-5	many	TGTGCCAGCAGCACCCTTGGACTAGCGGGGGGGCGAGAGACCCAGTACTTC	CASSTLGLAGGRETQYF
TRBV10-3	TRBD1	TRBJ2-7	.	TGTGCCATCAGTGTGGACAGGGAGCGCTACGAGCAGTACTTC	CAISVDRERYEQYF
TRBV7-9	.	TRBJ2-7	.	TGTGCCAGCAGCCTAATGGGACCGGGCGCGTCGAAGCAGTACTTC	CASSLMGPGASKQYF
TRBV7-2	.	TRBJ1-2	few	TGTGCCAGCAGCTTAGCCCGGTTTCCGGATGGCTACACCTTC	CASSLARFPDGYTF
TRBV3-1	.	TRBJ2-4	many	TGTGCCAGCAGCCAAGAGAAGCCTTTAGCCAAAAACATTCAGTACTTC	CASSQEKPLAKNIQYF
TRBV18	TRBD2	TRBJ2-1	.	TGTGCCAGCTCACCTTCGGGGGGGGATTACAATGAGCAGTTCTTC	CASSPSGGDYNEQFF